The sequence of this T cell receptor (beta chain) was determined in a study of long-term antiretroviral therapy in people with HIV. The CDR3 extends over 14 amino acids. The V end was cut by 0 bases, the J end by 6 bases, with 15 bases between. The germline V gene encodes CDR1 GTSNPN and CDR2 SVGIG (reference sequence). Survey level was the resolution at which the v3.0 immunoSEQ assay ran. Clones were sequenced by immunoSEQ multiplex PCR, and TCRdb holds only the in-frame ones, with some missing. The sample carries 20,000 to 25,000 clones, more than 70% recorded once. This TCR was recovered from a woman aged 40 to 50 with HIV. The sequences come from unsorted PBMCs, collected around 21 months before starting antiretroviral therapy. The chain has TRBV30 and TRBJ2-7; no clear D gene. CDR3 amino acids: CAWSVGGTGSEQYF. CDR3 nucleotide sequence: TGTGCCTGGAGTGTAGGTGGCACTGGTTCCGAGCAGTACTTC.